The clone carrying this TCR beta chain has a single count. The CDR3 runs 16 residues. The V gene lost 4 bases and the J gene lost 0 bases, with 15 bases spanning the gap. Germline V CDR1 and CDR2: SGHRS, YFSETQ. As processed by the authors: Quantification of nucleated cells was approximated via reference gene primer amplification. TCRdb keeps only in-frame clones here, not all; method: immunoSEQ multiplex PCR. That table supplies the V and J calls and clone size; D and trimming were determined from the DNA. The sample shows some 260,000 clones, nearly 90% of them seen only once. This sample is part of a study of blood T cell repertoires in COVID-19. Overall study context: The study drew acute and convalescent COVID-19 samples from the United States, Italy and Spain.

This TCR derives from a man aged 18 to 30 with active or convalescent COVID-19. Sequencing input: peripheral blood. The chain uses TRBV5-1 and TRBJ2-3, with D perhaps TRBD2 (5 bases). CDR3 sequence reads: CASSPGTLSSTDTQYF. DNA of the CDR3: TGCGCCAGCAGCCCGGGAACTCTCTCTAGCACAGATACGCAGTATTTT.